This entry lists 8 T cell receptor beta chains sequenced from one sample in a study of shared clonotypes between healthy human individuals. Some clones are missing from TCRdb's copy, which holds only in-frame ones; the method was immunoSEQ multiplex PCR. The table has approximately 1,000,000 clones, 60% to 80% seen once. Sequencing used memory CD4+ T cells from PBMCs. Indicated subset: CD45RA-negative fraction. The receptors were sampled from a man in his late teens or twenties in good health. Some clones in this sample may be carry-over from other donors' samples.

This chain joins TRBV19 and TRBJ1-5, with D hard to call. The CDR3 is 14 residues long. The germline V gene encodes CDR1 LNHDA and CDR2 SQIVND (reference sequence). V was pared by 2 bases and J by 4 bases, with 9 bases between. DNA of the CDR3: TGTGCCAGTAGTATACCCCTAGGGAATCAGCCCCAGCATTTT. Translated: CASSIPLGNQPQHF.

J is TRBJ2-4 and V is TRBV11-2; D is unclear. The germline gives CDR1 SGHAT, CDR2 FQNNGV. V was pared by 4 bases and J by 1 base, with 11 bases between. This CDR3 comprises 15 residues. The CDR3 sequence: CASSSNPLAKNIQYF. CDR3 nucleotide sequence: TGTGCCAGCAGCTCTAACCCCCTCGCCAAAAACATTCAGTACTTC.

Details on this clone: The sample carries other DNA sequences with the same CDR3. The chain employs TRBV28 and TRBJ2-3; the D is unclear. The CDR3 is made up of 12 amino acids. Trimming cost V 1 base and J 4 bases, with 3 bases left between them. Per germline, CDR1 MDHEN and CDR2 SYDVKM. The CDR3 DNA sequence: TGTGCCAGCAGTTTATCCGCAGATACGCAGTATTTT. Translating it yields CASSLSADTQYF.

The chain has TRBV5-4 and TRBJ2-5; TRBD2 matches at 10 bases. The CDR3 loop spans 15 amino acids. J was trimmed by 3 bases and V by 4 bases; bases with no gene match: 6. Germline V gives CDR1 SGHNT, CDR2 YYREEE (reference sequence). The CDR3 loop reads CASSPGTSAKETQYF. CDR3 DNA: TGTGCCAGCAGCCCGGGGACTAGCGCAAAAGAGACCCAGTACTTC.

The chain has TRBV11-2 and TRBJ2-1; D may be TRBD2 (5 bases). The germline gives CDR1 SGHAT, CDR2 FQNNGV. The CDR3 extends over 19 amino acids. Deletions cut 5 bases from V and 0 bases from J, with 23 bases between. The CDR3 bases are TGTGCCAGCAGCGCGCGGAGCGGTCTTAGCCGCGGCTCCTACAATGAGCAGTTCTTC. Translating gives CASSARSGLSRGSYNEQFF.

The CDR3 region is CASSHPQGTSTDTQYF. In DNA form, the CDR3 reads TGCGCCAGCAGTCACCCACAGGGGACTAGCACAGATACGCAGTATTTT. The V and J genes are TRBV23-1 and TRBJ2-3; possibly TRBD1 for D (7 bases). TRBV23-1 is an ORF; its function is uncertain. Between the trimmed V and J ends, which lost 3 bases and 0 bases, there was a span of 13 bases. The CDR3 has 16 amino acids.

Regarding this clone: With a far larger clone one base away, a read error is the likely cause. Other DNA sequences in the same sample also yield this CDR3. This rearrangement joins TRBV5-5 to TRBJ2-7; D remains unclear. The CDR3 covers 11 residues. V dropped 0 bases and J dropped 6 bases, with 4 bases sitting between them. Germline loops: CDR1 SGHKS, CDR2 YYEKEE (reference sequence). CDR3 in DNA: TGTGCCAGCAGCTTGGGTGCCGAGCAGTACTTC. The encoded protein is CASSLGAEQYF. Based on the CDR3 plus reference TRBV5-5 and TRBJ2-7, the full variable domain is DAGVTQSPTHLIKTRGQQVTLRCSPISGHKSVSWYQQVLGQGPQFIFQYYEKEERGRGNFPDRFSARQFPNYSSELNVNALLLGDSALYLCASSLGAEQYFGPGTRLTVT.

V usage is TRBV5-1 and J usage is TRBJ2-2; D perhaps matches TRBD1 (6 bases). This CDR3 is built from 16 residues. V lost 4 bases, J lost 3 bases, and 16 bases lay in between. The germline gives CDR1 SGHRS, CDR2 YFSETQ. Here the CDR3 reads CASSRNRARDTGELFF. The CDR3 DNA is TGCGCCAGCAGCAGAAACAGGGCGCGGGACACCGGGGAGCTGTTTTTT.